These 20 T cell receptor beta chains share one sample of origin, sequenced in a study of T cells in Graves' hyperthyroidism and ophthalmopathy. TCR beta CDR3 regions were amplified from RNA transcripts. Primed by the HTBI set, a first-round RT-PCR was run on the TCR CDR3. Each CDR3 protein gets one entry after TCRdb re-called the multiplex PCR reads with MiXCR. The table lists some 460,000 distinct CDR3 sequences, approximately 15% of them singletons, with roughly 8% in the top ten. The sequenced sample consisted of blood. The receptors here all came from a woman younger than 35 with Graves' hyperthyroidism.

This clonotype was observed at least ten times. This sequence joins TRBV28 and TRBJ2-2; 9 bases align to TRBD1. With 4 bases clipped from V and 6 bases from J, the junction kept 9 bases outside the gene matches. Per the germline V gene, CDR1 is MDHEN and CDR2 is SYDVKM. CDR3 size: 16 residues. CDR3 sequence reads: CASSSPGQGFPGELFF. The CDR3 region has the DNA TGTGCCAGCAGTTCACCGGGACAGGGATTTCCCGGGGAGCTGTTTTTT.

The chain uses TRBV7-9 and TRBJ1-4, with 11 nucleotides matching TRBD1. Trimming removed 7 bases from V and 7 bases from J; junction bases left unmatched: 2. Germline lookup yields CDR1 SEHNR and CDR2 FQNEAQ (reference sequence). The CDR3 totals 13 residues. CDR3 loop: CASTGQGAEKLFF. CDR3 DNA: TGTGCCAGCACTGGACAGGGGGCTGAAAAACTGTTTTTT.

This clonotype was recorded at least ten times. J is TRBJ2-1 and V is TRBV6-2 or TRBV6-3; TRBD2 aligns across 7 bases. The germline V gene encodes CDR1 MNHEY and CDR2 SVGEGT. CDR3 length equals 16 residues. Trimming took 2 bases from V and 2 from J; bases not matched to a gene: 6. The CDR3, as DNA: TGTGCCAGCAGTTACACGGTGGCGGGAGCCTACAATGAGCAGTTCTTC. Encoded protein: CASSYTVAGAYNEQFF.

This clonotype has a handful of counts. The chain has TRBV4-1 and TRBJ1-1, with no clear D. The CDR3 contains 14 residues. V was pared by 3 bases and J by 0 bases, with 8 bases between. Germline V lookup: CDR1 MGHRA, CDR2 YSYEKL. This CDR3 is CASSHISLNTEAFF. The CDR3 DNA sequence: TGCGCCAGCAGCCATATTTCTTTGAACACTGAAGCTTTCTTT.

This clonotype came up many times. An end of the junction differs from the germline gene, which may be a read error. The CDR3 nucleotides read TGTGCTAGCAGCTCGCACGGTGCAGGAGGGGAAGAGACCCAGTACTTC. Amino acids: CASSSHGAGGEETQYF. This chain links TRBV7-7 with TRBJ2-5; D possibly corresponds to TRBD2 (6 bases). The CDR3 is 16 amino acids. Germline loops: CDR1 SSHAT, CDR2 FNYEAQ (reference sequence).

This clonotype was recorded at least ten times. The chain employs TRBV5-1 and TRBJ2-3; no definite D call. This CDR3 has 15 amino acids. Trimming pared 0 bases from V and 4 bases from J, leaving 12 bases between. Germline values: CDR1 SGHRS, CDR2 YFSETQ. This CDR3 is CASSLAAAIPDTQYF. The CDR3 bases are TGCGCCAGCAGCTTGGCGGCGGCAATTCCAGATACGCAGTATTTT.

This clonotype was seen more than once but under ten times. This CDR3 is CASSSRDLKETQYF. In DNA form, the CDR3 reads TGCGCCAGCAGCTCCCGGGACCTTAAAGAGACCCAGTACTTC. V and J are TRBV5-1 and TRBJ2-5; D is possibly TRBD1 or TRBD2 (5 bases each). Trimming cost V 3 bases and J 3 bases, with 12 bases left between them. This CDR3 region has 14 residues. Per germline, CDR1 SGHRS and CDR2 YFSETQ. The full variable domain, its missing parts supplied by reference TRBV5-1 and TRBJ2-5, is KAGVTQTPRYLIKTRGQQVTLSCSPISGHRSVSWYQQTPGQGLQFLFEYFSETQRNKGNFPGRFSGRQFSNSRSEMNVSTLELGDSALYLCASSSRDLKETQYFGPGTRLLVL.

This clonotype was recorded at least ten times. This chain uses TRBV11-2 with TRBJ1-2, with D possibly being TRBD1 (6 bases). Germline V gene lookup returns CDR1 SGHAT and CDR2 FQNNGV. The CDR3 is 17 amino acids. Trimming removed 0 bases at V and 0 bases at J, with 14 bases between. The CDR3 nucleotides are TGTGCCAGCAGCTTAGATCCCGCGGGGGGGCCTAACTATGGCTACACCTTC. Translation: CASSLDPAGGPNYGYTF.

The rearrangement joins TRBV27 to TRBJ2-7; possible D gene TRBD2, 5 bases. CDR1 and CDR2 (germline): MNHEY, SMNVEV (reference sequence). This CDR3 spans 16 amino acids. Deletions cut 7 bases from V and 3 bases from J, with 22 bases between. The CDR3 nucleotides read TGTGCCAGCACTCCGACCCGAGGGTTAGCCGGCTACGAGCAGTACTTC. Encoded protein: CASTPTRGLAGYEQYF.

This clonotype was seen at least ten times. The rearrangement joins TRBV3-1 to TRBJ1-6, with 7 bases fitting TRBD1. The trim removed 4 bases at V and 7 bases at J, leaving 7 bases unmatched. CDR1 and CDR2 (germline): LGHDT, YNNKEL (reference sequence). The CDR3 consists of 15 residues. The DNA for the CDR3 is TGTGCCAGCAGCCCGGGGGACAGAGGGAATTCACCCCTCCACTTT. Translation gives CASSPGDRGNSPLHF.

With respect to this clonotype: This may be a read error: a much more frequent sequence differs by one nucleotide. The CDR3 is CASGRGETNEKLLF. The CDR3 DNA sequence: TGTGCCAGCGGGAGGGGGGAAACTAATGAAAAACTGCTTTTT. The chain carries TRBV12-3 or TRBV12-4 and TRBJ1-4, with a weak D call TRBD1 (6 bases). The CDR3 runs to 14 residues.

This clonotype was seen ten or more times. V gene TRBV6-1 combines with J gene TRBJ2-3; 13 bases line up with TRBD2. V lost 6 bases to trimming and J lost 0 bases; unmatched junction nucleotides: 6. Germline V gene data show CDR1 as MNHNS and CDR2 as SASEGT. The length of the CDR3 is 17 residues. The CDR3 coding sequence is TGTGCCAGCAGCAAGGGGACTAGCGGGGCTAGCACAGATACGCAGTATTTT. Its translation: CASSKGTSGASTDTQYF.

Comment on this clonotype: A much larger clone is a single base away; this may be a read error. This chain joins TRBV12-3 or TRBV12-4 and TRBJ2-3; D possibly corresponds to TRBD2 (5 bases). This CDR3 spans 15 amino acids. The CDR3 nucleotides are TGTGCCAGCAGGTCTTTAGCGCTCGGCACAGATACGAAGTATTTT. Translation gives CASRSLALGTDTKYF.

Ten or more counts support this clonotype. This chain connects TRBV7-8 to TRBJ1-6, with D possibly matching TRBD1 (6 bases). CDR1 is SGHVS, CDR2 FQNEAQ, per germline. This CDR3 contains 18 residues. V dropped 0 bases and J dropped 8 bases, with 20 bases sitting between them. CDR3 protein: CASSLAGSGAGGYSPLHF. The CDR3 DNA reads TGTGCCAGCAGCTTAGCGGGGTCGGGGGCGGGGGGATATTCACCCCTCCACTTT.

V usage is TRBV5-1 and J usage is TRBJ2-1; TRBD2 matches at 8 bases. This CDR3 has 15 residues. Germline V lookup: CDR1 SGHRS, CDR2 YFSETQ. J was trimmed by 7 bases and V by 4 bases; bases with no gene match: 10. For the CDR3, the DNA is TGCGCCAGCAGCGTCACAGCGGGAGATAGGAATGAGCAGTTCTTC. It translates to CASSVTAGDRNEQFF.

V is TRBV10-3 and J is TRBJ2-1; possible D gene TRBD2, 6 bases. The V end lost 9 bases, the J end lost 9 bases, and 12 bases lay between the germline ends. Germline CDR1 reads ENHRY; CDR2 reads SYGVKD. This CDR3 contains 11 residues. The CDR3 sequence is CAIKAGGEQFF. DNA for the CDR3: TGTGCCATTAAAGCGGGTGGTGAGCAGTTCTTC.

This clonotype showed up just a few times. This rearrangement joins TRBV19 to TRBJ1-5, with a tentative D call TRBD1 (5 bases). This CDR3 spans 14 amino acids. The V end lost 1 base, the J end lost 4 bases, and 8 bases lay between the germline ends. Germline lookup yields CDR1 LNHDA and CDR2 SQIVND (reference sequence). The CDR3 sequence: CASSIVQGNQPQHF. The CDR3 nucleotides are TGTGCCAGTAGTATAGTGCAGGGAAATCAGCCCCAGCATTTT. The full variable domain, completed using reference TRBV19 and TRBJ1-5, is DGGITQSPKYLFRKEGQNVTLSCEQNLNHDAMYWYRQDPGQGLRLIYYSQIVNDFQKGDIAEGYSVSREKKESFPLTVTSAQKNPTAFYLCASSIVQGNQPQHFGDGTRLSIL.

This clonotype was seen ten or more times. J is TRBJ1-2 and V is TRBV28; D not certain. Per the germline V gene, CDR1 is MDHEN and CDR2 is SYDVKM. This CDR3 is 13 amino acids long. The V end lost 2 bases, the J end lost 0 bases, and 4 bases lay between the germline ends. The CDR3 sequence is CASSLPPNYGYTF. As DNA, the CDR3 is TGTGCCAGCAGTTTACCCCCTAACTATGGCTACACCTTC.

J is TRBJ2-5 and V is TRBV10-3, with 8 bases fitting TRBD2. CDR3 size: 14 residues. The junction had 3 bases not matched to a gene; V was cut back by 5 bases and J by 1 base. Per the germline V gene, CDR1 is ENHRY and CDR2 is SYGVKD. The CDR3 nucleotides are TGTGCCATCAGTCCAGCGGGAGCCCAAGAGACCCAGTACTTC. This sequence encodes CAISPAGAQETQYF.

This clonotype appeared many times. This chain uses TRBV15 with TRBJ2-2; tentatively, D is TRBD2 (5 bases). Trimming removed 7 bases from V and 1 base from J, with 19 bases in between. This CDR3 has 17 residues. Germline V CDR1 and CDR2: LNHNV, YYDKDF (reference sequence). The CDR3 reads CATISSQRSQNTGELFF. In DNA form, the CDR3 reads TGTGCCACCATCTCTTCCCAGCGGAGCCAGAACACCGGGGAGCTGTTTTTT.